These 32 T cell receptor beta chains came from one sample sequenced in a study of cytomegalovirus exposure and HLA in healthy donors. The PCR ran on 60 Vbeta and 13 Jbeta primers. Using immunoSEQ multiplex PCR, the repertoire was profiled, and TCRdb retains in-frame clones only, with some absent. The repertoire holds around 99,000 clones, with about three quarters as singletons. The sequenced sample was PBMCs. The receptors stem from a man over 45 in good health and CMV-seropositive.

This clone was seen only a few times. The chain joins TRBV5-1 to TRBJ1-2; 8 nucleotides align to TRBD1. CDR1 and CDR2 (germline): SGHRS, YFSETQ. The trim removed 0 bases at V and 7 bases at J, leaving 8 bases unmatched. CDR3 size: 15 residues. CDR3 residues: CASSLEAGGSGGYTF. The CDR3 DNA reads TGCGCCAGCAGCTTGGAGGCAGGGGGCAGTGGTGGCTACACCTTC. The complete variable domain, with remaining parts taken from reference TRBV5-1 and TRBJ1-2, reads KAGVTQTPRYLIKTRGQQVTLSCSPISGHRSVSWYQQTPGQGLQFLFEYFSETQRNKGNFPGRFSGRQFSNSRSEMNVSTLELGDSALYLCASSLEAGGSGGYTFGSGTRLTVV.

There are a few counts of this clone. The chain uses TRBV19 and TRBJ1-1; 10 nucleotides match TRBD1. This CDR3 has 17 residues. With 3 bases clipped from V and 6 bases from J, the junction kept 13 bases outside the gene matches. From germline, CDR1 is LNHDA and CDR2 SQIVND (reference sequence). The CDR3: CASSIWGTGVNIAEAFF. As DNA, the CDR3 is TGTGCCAGTAGTATTTGGGGGACAGGGGTTAATATCGCTGAAGCTTTCTTT.

Worth noting for this clone: The identical CDR3 is also encoded by other nucleotide sequences in the sample. The chain is built from TRBV9 and TRBJ2-5; TRBD1 agrees at 8 bases. Looked up from germline, CDR1 is SGDLS and CDR2 is YYNGEE. This CDR3 region has 14 residues. V shed 2 bases, J shed 2 bases, and the junction held 2 bases outside the gene matches. CDR3 sequence: CASSVTGGQETQYF. Here the CDR3 DNA reads TGTGCCAGCAGCGTTACAGGGGGTCAAGAGACCCAGTACTTC.

The chain recombines TRBV9 with TRBJ2-7; TRBD2 aligns across 12 bases. V trimming: 2 bases; J trimming: 2 bases; junction bases outside the gene matches: 2. This CDR3 has 15 amino acids. Germline V gene lookup returns CDR1 SGDLS and CDR2 YYNGEE. CDR3 sequence: CASSVASGGAYEQYF. In nucleotides, the CDR3 is TGTGCCAGCAGCGTTGCTAGCGGGGGGGCCTACGAGCAGTACTTC.

This clone was seen once. The chain combines TRBV7-3 with TRBJ2-3; unclear D gene. V lost 5 bases and J 0 bases, leaving 9 bases between the germline ends. In germline, CDR1 is SGHTA, CDR2 FQGTGA. The CDR3 extends over 14 amino acids. The CDR3 protein is CASSARVSTDTQYF. CDR3 in DNA: TGTGCCAGCAGCGCACGCGTTAGCACAGATACGCAGTATTTT.

This clone showed up just a few times. The CDR3 loop reads CATRTGQGLLMNTEAFF. Here the CDR3 DNA reads TGTGCCACCAGAACGGGACAGGGCCTATTAATGAACACTGAAGCTTTCTTT. The chain combines TRBV10-3 with TRBJ1-1, with 9 bases lining up with TRBD1. V was pared by 10 bases and J by 0 bases, with 15 bases of the junction left unmatched. The CDR3 is 17 amino acids. From germline, CDR1 is ENHRY and CDR2 SYGVKD.

This chain links TRBV4-2 with TRBJ1-1; no clear D gene. Germline-derived CDR1 and CDR2 are LGHNA and YNFKEQ. The CDR3 totals 14 residues. The V end was cut by 8 bases, the J end by 1 base, with 14 bases between. CDR3 sequence reads: CASGVGLKNTEAFF. The CDR3 nucleotides read TGTGCCAGCGGTGTTGGACTGAAGAACACTGAAGCTTTCTTT.

The gene calls are TRBV11-2 and TRBJ2-5; 8 bases fit TRBD1. V lost 5 bases to trimming and J lost 5 bases; unmatched junction nucleotides: 7. The germline gives CDR1 SGHAT, CDR2 FQNNGV. This CDR3 spans 14 amino acids. The CDR3 sequence is CASSVPGGAETQYF. The CDR3 DNA reads TGTGCCAGCAGCGTCCCAGGGGGCGCGGAGACCCAGTACTTC.

This sequence joins TRBV28 and TRBJ1-5; D is possibly TRBD1 (6 bases). The CDR3 has 16 residues. The germline CDR1 and CDR2 sequences are MDHEN and SYDVKM. The V end was cut by 4 bases, the J end by 2 bases, with 15 bases between. DNA for the CDR3: TGTGCCAGCAGTTCCTTGGGAGGGGGTCGCAATCAGCCCCAGCATTTT. Its translation is CASSSLGGGRNQPQHF.

The rearrangement joins TRBV2 to TRBJ2-7; D possibly corresponds to TRBD2 (5 bases). This CDR3 comprises 11 residues. V gave up 7 bases and J gave up 5 bases, with 9 bases separating them. CDR1 is SNHLY, CDR2 FYNNEI, per germline. The CDR3 DNA follows: TGTGCCAGCACCCTAGCCAACGAGCAGTACTTC. Amino acids: CASTLANEQYF.

This clone appeared once. The chain links TRBV4-1 to TRBJ2-1; 7 bases map to TRBD1. The germline V gene encodes CDR1 MGHRA and CDR2 YSYEKL. There are 16 residues in the CDR3. V lost 3 bases, J lost 4 bases, and 9 bases stayed unmatched. The CDR3 DNA reads TGCGCCAGCAGCCAGGCCGGGACAGTGGGGTACAATGAGCAGTTCTTC. Protein: CASSQAGTVGYNEQFF.

The chain uses TRBV7-3 and TRBJ1-6; TRBD1 is a possible D gene (5 bases). The V and J ends lost 2 bases and 3 bases respectively, with 11 bases between them. This CDR3 spans 16 amino acids. Germline CDR1 reads SGHTA; CDR2 reads FQGTGA. As DNA, the CDR3 is TGTGCCAGCAGCTTACAGGGTGGGTTCTATAATTCACCCCTCCACTTT. Encoded protein: CASSLQGGFYNSPLHF.

This chain links TRBV5-5 with TRBJ1-4, with D unclear. This CDR3 spans 15 amino acids. V was shortened by 4 bases and J by 7 bases, with 17 bases between the two germline ends. Looked up from germline, CDR1 is SGHKS and CDR2 is YYEKEE (reference sequence). CDR3 protein: CASSPPWVPGEKLFF. In nucleotides, the CDR3 is TGTGCCAGCAGCCCTCCCTGGGTGCCGGGTGAAAAACTGTTTTTT.

V usage is TRBV10-3 and J usage is TRBJ1-1, with D maybe TRBD1 (5 bases). V was cut by 7 bases and J by 0 bases, with 12 bases left in between. CDR1 and CDR2 from the germline V gene are ENHRY and SYGVKD. CDR3 length: 14 amino acids. The CDR3 coding sequence is TGTGCCATCACCAAGACAGTAATGAACACTGAAGCTTTCTTT. Protein product: CAITKTVMNTEAFF.

The chain links TRBV5-1 to TRBJ1-1; 8 bases fit TRBD1. CDR1 and CDR2 from the germline V gene are SGHRS and YFSETQ. The CDR3 is made up of 15 amino acids. With 0 bases clipped from V and 6 bases from J, the junction kept 7 bases outside the gene matches. CDR3 in amino acids: CASSLAPGGFAEAFF. The CDR3 DNA sequence: TGCGCCAGCAGCTTGGCTCCAGGGGGCTTCGCTGAAGCTTTCTTT.

This clone was observed a handful of times. The gene calls are TRBV7-2 and TRBJ2-3, with 9 bases identical to TRBD2. V shed 3 bases, J shed 5 bases, and the junction held 6 bases outside the gene matches. The CDR3 totals 15 residues. Germline values: CDR1 SGHTA, CDR2 FQGNSA. The CDR3 DNA is TGTGCCAGCAGCTTGGGCGGGGGGGCGATAGATACGCAGTATTTT. It encodes CASSLGGGAIDTQYF.

J is TRBJ2-7 and V is TRBV5-5; the match to TRBD1 covers 9 bases. The junction had 10 bases not matched to a gene; V was cut back by 2 bases and J by 7 bases. This CDR3 is 15 amino acids long. CDR1 is SGHKS and CDR2 is YYEKEE in the germline V gene (reference sequence). The CDR3 DNA reads as TGTGCCAGCAGCTTCGGGGGACAGGGTTTGGGTGAGCAGTACTTC. Translated: CASSFGGQGLGEQYF.

The V call is TRBV6-5, the J call TRBJ2-5; TRBD1 might be the D (5 bases). The better agreement between TRBJ2-7 and the DNA end casts doubt on the J call. CDR1 and CDR2 (germline): MNHEY, SVGAGI. There are 12 residues in the CDR3. The chain's CDR3 is CASKGLNYEQYF. The CDR3 DNA is TGTGCCAGCAAGGGGCTGAACTACGAGCAGTACTTC.

In this sample, this clone turned up once. The CDR3 is CASSQERTGARSPLHF. The DNA of the CDR3 is TGTGCCAGCAGCCAAGAGCGGACAGGGGCAAGGTCACCCCTCCACTTT. This chain joins TRBV4-2 and TRBJ1-6; 9 bases map to TRBD1. The length of the CDR3 is 16 residues. The germline gives CDR1 LGHNA, CDR2 YNFKEQ. The junction had 7 bases not matched to a gene; V was cut back by 0 bases and J by 10 bases.

The chain's CDR3 is CASSTSSSGVVETQYF. In nucleotides, the CDR3 is TGTGCCAGCAGCACGTCGAGTAGCGGGGTAGTGGAGACCCAGTACTTC. This chain uses TRBV7-2 with TRBJ2-5; TRBD2 matches 8 bases. Per germline, CDR1 SGHTA and CDR2 FQGNSA. The CDR3 is 16 amino acids. J gave up 5 bases and V 5 bases, and 13 bases lay outside the gene matches.

The rearrangement links TRBV28 to TRBJ1-1; 9 bases match TRBD1. The CDR3 sequence is 15 residues long. CDR1 and CDR2 from the germline V gene are MDHEN and SYDVKM. The J segment lost 1 base and the V segment lost 9 bases, leaving 9 bases of the junction unmatched. The CDR3 loop is CASLTGGLENTEAFF. The CDR3 DNA follows: TGTGCCAGTCTTACAGGGGGCCTTGAGAACACTGAAGCTTTCTTT.

The chain has TRBV5-1 and TRBJ1-4, with 8 nucleotides matching TRBD1. Looked up from germline, CDR1 is SGHRS and CDR2 is YFSETQ. Losses at the gene ends were 3 bases for V and 6 bases for J; bases not matched to a gene: 4. This CDR3 region has 14 residues. The CDR3 region has the DNA TGCGCCAGCAGCTCTACAGGGGGAGATGAAAAACTGTTTTTT. As protein: CASSSTGGDEKLFF. The full variable domain, in which reference TRBV5-1 and TRBJ1-4 provide the parts outside the CDR3, is KAGVTQTPRYLIKTRGQQVTLSCSPISGHRSVSWYQQTPGQGLQFLFEYFSETQRNKGNFPGRFSGRQFSNSRSEMNVSTLELGDSALYLCASSSTGGDEKLFFGSGTQLSVL.

This clone has just a few counts. The genes are TRBV7-2 and TRBJ2-7; the match to TRBD1 covers 7 bases. The germline V gene encodes CDR1 SGHTA and CDR2 FQGNSA. V shed 5 bases and J 2 bases; nucleotides not matched to a gene: 9. The CDR3 runs to 15 residues. As DNA, the CDR3 is TGTGCCAGCAGCCGAGGACAGGCGCATGCCTACGAGCAGTACTTC. Amino acids: CASSRGQAHAYEQYF.

The V call is TRBV7-9, the J call TRBJ2-7; D gene unclear. The CDR3 loop spans 11 amino acids. The germline CDR1 and CDR2 sequences are SEHNR and FQNEAQ (reference sequence). V dropped 3 bases and J dropped 5 bases, with 5 bases sitting between them. CDR3 sequence (DNA): TGTGCCAGCAGCTTTACAGACGAGCAGTACTTC. The encoded protein is CASSFTDEQYF.

This rearrangement joins TRBV6-5 to TRBJ2-7; D not resolved. Germline V CDR1 and CDR2: MNHEY, SVGAGI. Trimming took off 7 bases at V and 8 bases at J, with 18 bases between the two ends. This CDR3 spans 13 amino acids. CDR3 DNA sequence: TGTGCCAGCACGATCCGCCGTAGTGGGCAGCAGTACTTC. This sequence encodes CASTIRRSGQQYF.

This sequence joins TRBV7-9 and TRBJ2-1; D remains ambiguous. Germline V gene lookup returns CDR1 SEHNR and CDR2 FQNEAQ (reference sequence). With 1 base removed from V and 2 bases from J, the gap between germline ends came to 12 bases. This CDR3 is built from 16 residues. The CDR3 sequence is CASSLVVSVPYNEQFF. The CDR3 bases are TGTGCCAGCAGCTTAGTGGTGTCGGTCCCCTACAATGAGCAGTTCTTC.

The CDR3 nucleotides are TGTGCCAGCAGCCCGCGACAGGGCGGCACTGAAGCTTTCTTT. Amino acid sequence: CASSPRQGGTEAFF. The chain carries TRBV7-2 and TRBJ1-1; 7 nucleotides match TRBD1. Germline CDR1 and CDR2: SGHTA and FQGNSA. V lost 5 bases and J lost 4; bases outside the gene matches: 7. The CDR3 is made up of 14 amino acids.

The V and J genes are TRBV28 and TRBJ2-5; 7 bases fit TRBD1. The J call may not be correct, given that the DNA end is closer to TRBJ2-7. The CDR3 is made up of 16 amino acids. Germline-derived CDR1 and CDR2 are MDHEN and SYDVKM. CDR3 loop: CASSFLTASAGGEQYF. The CDR3 DNA follows: TGTGCCAGCAGTTTCCTCACAGCCTCCGCAGGGGGCGAGCAGTACTTC.

There are a few counts of this clone. Relative to the germline gene, one junction end is altered; a read error may explain this. The genes are TRBV7-2 and TRBJ1-2; D not resolved. The CDR3 sequence is 15 residues long. CDR1 is SGHTA and CDR2 is FQGNSA in the germline V gene. The CDR3 region is CASSLSPGGNYGYPF. CDR3 DNA sequence: TGTGCCAGCAGCTTATCACCGGGAGGCAACTATGGCTACCCCTTC.

V gene TRBV27 combines with J gene TRBJ2-7; D is unresolved. V lost 2 bases, J lost 6 bases, and 11 bases lay in between. Germline V gene data show CDR1 as MNHEY and CDR2 as SMNVEV (reference sequence). CDR3 size: 13 residues. CDR3: CASSLKFHGEQYF. The CDR3 nucleotides read TGTGCCAGCAGTTTAAAGTTCCACGGCGAGCAGTACTTC.

The chain recombines TRBV7-2 with TRBJ1-2, with 7 nucleotides matching TRBD1. V dropped 5 bases and J dropped 4; count of bases not matched to a gene: 10. Germline V CDR1 and CDR2: SGHTA, FQGNSA. CDR3 size: 15 residues. The CDR3 is CASSARQGESYGYTF. Written as DNA, the CDR3 is TGTGCCAGCAGCGCCAGACAGGGTGAGAGCTATGGCTACACCTTC.

The CDR3 spells CASSPRGPGYNEQFF. The DNA for the CDR3 is TGTGCCAGCAGCCCGCGGGGGCCCGGTTACAATGAGCAGTTCTTC. The gene calls are TRBV9 and TRBJ2-1, with D perhaps matching TRBD2 (7 bases). Germline loops: CDR1 SGDLS, CDR2 YYNGEE. The CDR3 has 15 amino acids. Deletions cut 4 bases from V and 4 bases from J, with 15 bases between.